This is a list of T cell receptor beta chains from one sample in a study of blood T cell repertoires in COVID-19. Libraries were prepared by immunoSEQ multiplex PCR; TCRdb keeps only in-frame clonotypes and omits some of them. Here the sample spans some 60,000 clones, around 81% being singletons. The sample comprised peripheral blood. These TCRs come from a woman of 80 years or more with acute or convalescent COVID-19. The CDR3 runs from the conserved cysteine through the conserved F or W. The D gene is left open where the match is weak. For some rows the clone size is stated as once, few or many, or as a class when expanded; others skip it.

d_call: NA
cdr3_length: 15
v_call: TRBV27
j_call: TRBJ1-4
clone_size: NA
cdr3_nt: TGTGCCAGCAGGCCGCGTGAAGGGGGAAAGGAAAAACTGTTTTTT
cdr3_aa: CASRPREGGKEKLFF

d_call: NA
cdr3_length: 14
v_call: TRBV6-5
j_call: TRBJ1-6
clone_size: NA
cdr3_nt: TGTGCCAGCAGTTCCAGGGCTGGTAATTCACCCCTCCACTTT
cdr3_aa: CASSSRAGNSPLHF

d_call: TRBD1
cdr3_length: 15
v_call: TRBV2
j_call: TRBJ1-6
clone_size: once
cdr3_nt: TGTGCCAGCAGTGAACGGACAGGGGGAAATTCACCCCTCCACTTT
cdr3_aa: CASSERTGGNSPLHF

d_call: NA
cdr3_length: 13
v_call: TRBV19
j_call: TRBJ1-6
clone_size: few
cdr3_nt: TGTGCCAGTAGTATAGGCAGGGGATCACCCCTCCACTTT
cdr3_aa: CASSIGRGSPLHF

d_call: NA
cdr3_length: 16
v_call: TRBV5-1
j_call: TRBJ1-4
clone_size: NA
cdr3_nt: TGCGCCAGCAGCCTGACAGGCCCCGGGGCTAATGAAAAACTGTTTTTT
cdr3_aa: CASSLTGPGANEKLFF

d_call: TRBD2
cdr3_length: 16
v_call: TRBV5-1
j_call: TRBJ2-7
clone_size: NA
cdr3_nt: TGCGCCAGCAGCTTGGAATGGGGACTAGCGGCCTACGAGCAGTACTTC
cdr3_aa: CASSLEWGLAAYEQYF

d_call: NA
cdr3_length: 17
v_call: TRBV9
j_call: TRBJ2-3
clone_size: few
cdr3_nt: TGTGCCAGCAGCTTCCCAAGGGGCGGGGAAAGCACAGATACGCAGTATTTT
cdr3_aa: CASSFPRGGESTDTQYF

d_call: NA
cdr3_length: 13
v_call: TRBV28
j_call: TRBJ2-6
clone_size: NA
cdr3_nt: TGTGCCAGCACCCCAACTGGGGCCAACGTCCTGACTTTC
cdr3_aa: CASTPTGANVLTF

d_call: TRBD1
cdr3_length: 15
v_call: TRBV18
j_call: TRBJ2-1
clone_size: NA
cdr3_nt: TGTGCCAGCTCACCTCGGACAGGAGCCTACAATGAGCAGTTCTTC
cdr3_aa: CASSPRTGAYNEQFF

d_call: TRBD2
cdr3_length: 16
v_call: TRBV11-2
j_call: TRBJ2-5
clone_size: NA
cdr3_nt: TGTGCCAGCAGCCTGGGACTAGCGGGAGGGCACGAGACCCAGTACTTC
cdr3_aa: CASSLGLAGGHETQYF

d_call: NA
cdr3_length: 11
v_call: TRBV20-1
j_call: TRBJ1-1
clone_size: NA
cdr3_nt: TGCAGTGCTAGACAGGTCGACGAAGCTTTCTTT
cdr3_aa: CSARQVDEAFF

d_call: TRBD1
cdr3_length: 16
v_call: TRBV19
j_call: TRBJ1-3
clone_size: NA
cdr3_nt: TGTGCCAGTAGTACCCGACAGGGAATGGGTGGAAACACCATATATTTT
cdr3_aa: CASSTRQGMGGNTIYF

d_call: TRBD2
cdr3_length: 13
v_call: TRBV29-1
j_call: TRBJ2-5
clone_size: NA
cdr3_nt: TGCAGCGTGATAGCGGGTTACCAAGAGACCCAGTACTTC
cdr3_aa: CSVIAGYQETQYF

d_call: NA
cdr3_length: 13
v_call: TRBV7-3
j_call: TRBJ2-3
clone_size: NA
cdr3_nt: TGTGCCAGCAGCTTAGCGGGGTCAGATACGCAGTATTTT
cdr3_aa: CASSLAGSDTQYF

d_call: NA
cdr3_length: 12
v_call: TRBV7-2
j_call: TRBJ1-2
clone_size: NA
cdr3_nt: TGTGCCAGCAGCTGGGAGACACCGGGCTACACCTTC
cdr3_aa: CASSWETPGYTF

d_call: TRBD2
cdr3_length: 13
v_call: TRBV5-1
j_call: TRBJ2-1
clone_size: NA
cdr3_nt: TGCGCCAGCAGAACTAGCGGGAGAAATGAGCAGTTCTTC
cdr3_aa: CASRTSGRNEQFF

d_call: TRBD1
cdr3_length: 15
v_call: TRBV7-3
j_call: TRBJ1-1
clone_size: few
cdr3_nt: TGTGCCAGCAGCTTACAGGGACAGGTAGACACTGAAGCTTTCTTT
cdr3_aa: CASSLQGQVDTEAFF

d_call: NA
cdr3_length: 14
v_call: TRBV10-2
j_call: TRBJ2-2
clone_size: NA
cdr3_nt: TGCGCCAGCAGGCCCGTGGGGGCCACCGGGGAGCTGTTTTTT
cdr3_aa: CASRPVGATGELFF

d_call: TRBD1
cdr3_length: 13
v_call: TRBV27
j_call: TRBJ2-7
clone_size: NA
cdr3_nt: TGTGCCAGCAGTATCCGGGACAGCTACGAGCAGTACTTC
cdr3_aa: CASSIRDSYEQYF

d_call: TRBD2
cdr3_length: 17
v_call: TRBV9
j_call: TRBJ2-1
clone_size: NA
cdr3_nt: TGTGCCAGCAGCTTCAGAGGGGAGACTAGCGGTGCGGGGGAGCAGTTCTTC
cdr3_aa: CASSFRGETSGAGEQFF

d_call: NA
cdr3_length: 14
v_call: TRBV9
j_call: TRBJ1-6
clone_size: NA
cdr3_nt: TGTGCCAGCAGCGCGGGTCCTAATAATTCACCCCTCCACTTT
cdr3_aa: CASSAGPNNSPLHF

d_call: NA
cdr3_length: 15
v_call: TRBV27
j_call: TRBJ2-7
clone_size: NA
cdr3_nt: TGTGCCAGCAGCCCGACTTTACAGGGCCGATACGAGCAGTACTTC
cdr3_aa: CASSPTLQGRYEQYF

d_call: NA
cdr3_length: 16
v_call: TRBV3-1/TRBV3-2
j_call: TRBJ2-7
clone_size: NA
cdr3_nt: TGTGCCAGCAGCTATACCCTGGGGGGGCTTTCCTACGAGCAGTACTTC
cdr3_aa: CASSYTLGGLSYEQYF

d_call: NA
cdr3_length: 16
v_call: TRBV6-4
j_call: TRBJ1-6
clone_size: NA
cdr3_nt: TGTGCCAGCAATGAAGATAGCTCCCTCCATAATTCACCCCTCCACTTT
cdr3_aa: CASNEDSSLHNSPLHF

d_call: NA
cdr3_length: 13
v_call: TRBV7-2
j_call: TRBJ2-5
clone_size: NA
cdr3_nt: TGTGCCAGCAGTCTAGCGTCCCAAGAGACCCAGTACTTC
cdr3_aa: CASSLASQETQYF

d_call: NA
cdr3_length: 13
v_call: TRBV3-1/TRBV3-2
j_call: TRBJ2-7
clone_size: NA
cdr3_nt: TGTGCCAGCAGCCAAGGACCGACTCGGGAGCAGTACTTC
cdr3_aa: CASSQGPTREQYF

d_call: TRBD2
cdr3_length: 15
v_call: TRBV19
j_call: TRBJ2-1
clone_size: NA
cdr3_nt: TGTGCCAGTAGGGTTAGCGGGAGCTCCTACAATGAGCAGTTCTTC
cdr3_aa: CASRVSGSSYNEQFF

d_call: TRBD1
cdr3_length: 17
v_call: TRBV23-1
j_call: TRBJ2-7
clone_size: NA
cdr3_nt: TGCGCCAGCAGTCAATGGGGCGAGGGACAGGGGTGGTACGAGCAGTACTTC
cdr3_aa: CASSQWGEGQGWYEQYF

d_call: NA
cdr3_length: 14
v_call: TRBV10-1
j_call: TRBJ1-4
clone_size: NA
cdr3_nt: TGCGCCAGCAGTGAGTACAGGAGTAATGAAAAACTGTTTTTT
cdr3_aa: CASSEYRSNEKLFF